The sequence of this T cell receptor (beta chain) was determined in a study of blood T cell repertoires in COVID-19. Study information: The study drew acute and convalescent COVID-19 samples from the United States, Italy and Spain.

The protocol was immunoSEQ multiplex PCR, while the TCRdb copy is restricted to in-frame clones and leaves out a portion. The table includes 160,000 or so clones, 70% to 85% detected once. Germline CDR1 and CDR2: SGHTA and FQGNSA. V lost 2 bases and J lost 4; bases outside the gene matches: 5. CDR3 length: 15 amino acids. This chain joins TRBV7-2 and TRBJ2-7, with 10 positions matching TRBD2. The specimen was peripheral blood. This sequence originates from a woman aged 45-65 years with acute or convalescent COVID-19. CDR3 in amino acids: CASSLQGLATYEQYF. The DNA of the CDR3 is TGTGCCAGCAGCTTACAGGGACTAGCGACTTACGAGCAGTACTTC.